This T cell receptor (beta chain) was recorded in a study of T cells in narcolepsy. Study at large: Enrolled donors included narcolepsy type 1 or type 2 patients and healthy controls.

TCRdb's copy holds only in-frame clones and misses some; the assay was immunoSEQ multiplex PCR. Of around 35,000 clones listed, more than 75% are singletons. Findings and caveats of the study: Some memory CD4+ repertoires had no autoreactive clone sequences. Blood of same and different patients, but not healthy controls, reportedly held recurring autoreactive clonotypes. HCRT-specific and TRIB2-specific autoreactive clonotypes appeared among same-patient CSF and blood CD4+ clonotypes.

To note about this clone: The antigen remains unidentified. This same CDR3 is encoded by further DNA sequences in the sample.

CDR3 size: 12 residues. Germline CDR1 is LNHDA and CDR2 is SQIVND (reference sequence). The V and J ends lost 3 bases and 4 bases respectively, with 6 bases between them. V gene TRBV19 combines with J gene TRBJ2-5, with D possibly being TRBD2 (6 bases). The source of this sequence is a human donor with narcolepsy. Sample: CD45RA- memory CD4+ T cells from PBMCs. This CDR3 is CASSIGGETQYF. CDR3 coding DNA: TGTGCCAGTAGTATCGGGGGAGAGACCCAGTACTTC.